Given below is one T cell receptor beta chain in context. Its specific antigen is unknown. Base qualities are not recorded, but no much larger clone differs from it by a single base. V was cut back by 4 bases and J by 6 bases, leaving a gap of 24 bases between them. Taken from the germline V gene (reference sequence), the CDR1 and CDR2 loops are MNHEY and SMNVEV. Spanning cysteine to phenylalanine, the CDR3 consists of 17 amino acids. Kept here is only the CDR3 DNA, which spans 51 bases and is read in frame from base 1. This entry comes from a study of T cell changes during pregnancy in multiple sclerosis (dated by TCRdb to between 2017 and 2020). Study-wide context: The study looked at changes in the T cell repertoire across pregnancy in women with multiple sclerosis.

Libraries were built with the immunoSEQ multiplex PCR assay. TCRdb took this table from immuneACCESS and kept in-frame rearrangements with V and J called. Such tables lack part of the clones; where checked against another copy, unresolved V genes explain under half of the gap, and the rest is unexplained. Across this sample there are more than 85,000 clones, with about 94% seen only once. The ten largest clonotypes hold around 1.4% of the sample. The TCR originated in a female donor in good health, enrolled as a control in a pregnancy study. The sample was peripheral blood, taken in the third trimester of pregnancy. The sequence joins TRBV27 to TRBJ1-1; tentative D gene TRBD1, with 6 bases matching. The encoded CDR3 is CASSSDPYREGVAEAFF. The nucleotides read TGTGCCAGCAGTTCCGACCCCTACAGGGAGGGGGTAGCTGAAGCTTTCTTT.